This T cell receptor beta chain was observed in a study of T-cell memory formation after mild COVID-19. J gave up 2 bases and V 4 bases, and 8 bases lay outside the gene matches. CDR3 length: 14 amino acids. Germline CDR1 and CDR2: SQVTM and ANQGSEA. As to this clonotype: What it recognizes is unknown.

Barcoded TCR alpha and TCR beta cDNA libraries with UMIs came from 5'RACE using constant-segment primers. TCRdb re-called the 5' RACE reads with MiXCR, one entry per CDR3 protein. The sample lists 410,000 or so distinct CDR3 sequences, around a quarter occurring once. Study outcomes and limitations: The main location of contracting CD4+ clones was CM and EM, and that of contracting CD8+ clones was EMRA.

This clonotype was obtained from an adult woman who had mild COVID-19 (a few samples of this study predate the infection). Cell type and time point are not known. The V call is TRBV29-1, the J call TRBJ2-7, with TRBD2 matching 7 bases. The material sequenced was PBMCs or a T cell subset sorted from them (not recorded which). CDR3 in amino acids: CSVGRRESPYEQYF. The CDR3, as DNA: TGCAGCGTTGGGAGGCGGGAGTCGCCCTACGAGCAGTACTTC.